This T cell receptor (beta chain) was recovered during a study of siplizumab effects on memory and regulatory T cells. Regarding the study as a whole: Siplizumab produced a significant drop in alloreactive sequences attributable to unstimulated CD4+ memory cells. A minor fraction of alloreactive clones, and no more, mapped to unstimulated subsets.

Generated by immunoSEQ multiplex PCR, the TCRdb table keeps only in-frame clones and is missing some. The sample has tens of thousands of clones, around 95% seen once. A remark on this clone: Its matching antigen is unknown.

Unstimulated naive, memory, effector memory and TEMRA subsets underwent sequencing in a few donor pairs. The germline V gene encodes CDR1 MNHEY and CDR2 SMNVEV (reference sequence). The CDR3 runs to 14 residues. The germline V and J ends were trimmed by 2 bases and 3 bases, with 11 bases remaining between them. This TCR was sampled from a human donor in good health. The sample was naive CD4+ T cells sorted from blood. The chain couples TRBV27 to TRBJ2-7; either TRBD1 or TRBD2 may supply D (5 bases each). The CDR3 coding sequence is TGTGCCAGCAGTTTAACGGGAAGGGGCTACGAGCAGTACTTC. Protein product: CASSLTGRGYEQYF.